This TCR beta chain originates from a study of T cell responses to AZD1222 COVID-19 vaccine. Sequencing was performed with immunoSEQ multiplex PCR; in TCRdb, only in-frame clones are kept and a portion is missing. The top ten clones hold roughly 3.7% of a sample with roughly 100,000 clones, 85% to 90% of them seen once. For this clone: No antigen is known for it.

CDR3 size: 16 residues. V was shortened by 4 bases and J by 5 bases, with 17 bases between the two germline ends. CDR1 and CDR2 (germline): MNHEY, SMNVEV (reference sequence). Study-wide results and limits: Reportedly, nearly half the spike-specific TCRs target unmutated variant regions. Researchers took repertoire samples only after the peak T cell response had come. Among the donors, most were white British and more were female, and clonal diversity was possibly underestimated.

The chain has TRBV27 and TRBJ2-2; no clear D gene. The clonotype comes from an adult in good health. The specimen comprised peripheral blood, sampled on day 0 of AZD1222 vaccination. CDR3 amino acids: CASSSPGQATTGELFF. Here the CDR3 DNA reads TGTGCCAGCAGTTCCCCGGGCCAGGCGACAACCGGGGAGCTGTTTTTT.